This TCR beta chain was captured in a study of OX40 agonist ivuxolimab in advanced cancers. Study summary: Patients in the trial were receiving intravenous ivuxolimab every 2 weeks, at doses of 0.01 to 10 mg/kg. Partial responses were achieved by three patients: one hepatocellular carcinoma, two cutaneous melanoma.

The protocol was immunoSEQ multiplex PCR, while the TCRdb copy is restricted to in-frame clones and leaves out a portion. The top ten clones hold 15% to 20% of a sample with around 36,000 clones, about 90% of them seen once. Points from the study as a whole: The study found that CD8+ T cells averaged more expanded clones than CD4+.

V shed 3 bases and J shed 2 bases, with 16 bases lying between them. The germline V gene encodes CDR1 SGHTS and CDR2 YDEGEE. The CDR3 length is 16 residues. Note on this clone: Its antigen is currently unknown.

The sample was CD4+ or CD8+ T cells sorted from blood, taken in a trial of the OX40 agonist ivuxolimab. V and J are TRBV5-8 and TRBJ2-3, with unresolved D. The source is an adult with an advanced solid tumor such as melanoma, head and neck, liver or kidney cancer. CDR3 sequence reads: CASSSIHTRATDTQYF. The DNA for the CDR3 is TGTGCCAGCAGCTCCATTCACACCAGAGCCACAGATACGCAGTATTTT.